These 30 T cell receptor beta chains share one sample of origin, sequenced in a study of cytomegalovirus exposure and HLA in healthy donors. The PCR employed 60 Vbeta primers together with 13 Jbeta primers. Method: immunoSEQ multiplex PCR; TCRdb's copy keeps in-frame clones and lacks some. This table has fewer than 120,000 clones, over 60% appearing once. The specimen was PBMCs. The receptors here all came from a woman in her sixties in good health and CMV-seropositive.

V usage is TRBV13 and J usage is TRBJ2-2; 9 bases align to TRBD2. The V gene's germline CDR1 is PRHDT and CDR2 FYEKMQ (reference sequence). The CDR3 covers 17 residues. V lost 3 bases and J lost 2; bases outside the gene matches: 7. CDR3 sequence (DNA): TGTGCCAGCAGCTTTCCCTGGCGGGAGGGCAACACCGGGGAGCTGTTTTTT. It yields the protein CASSFPWREGNTGELFF.

This chain uses TRBV7-6 with TRBJ2-7; 9 bases agree with TRBD2. The length of the CDR3 is 19 residues. V dropped 1 base and J dropped 3; count of bases not matched to a gene: 16. CDR1 and CDR2 (germline): SGHVS, FNYEAQ. The CDR3 coding sequence is TGTGCCAGCAGCTTAGACCCCCATAGCGGGAGTTACAGGGACTACGAGCAGTACTTC. It specifies CASSLDPHSGSYRDYEQYF.

This chain uses TRBV6-1 with TRBJ1-1; no firm D call. CDR3 length: 13 amino acids. The V gene's germline CDR1 is MNHNS and CDR2 SASEGT. V lost 7 bases, J lost 0 bases, and 9 bases lay in between. This chain's CDR3 is CASTERMNTEAFF. The CDR3 nucleotides read TGTGCCAGCACCGAGAGGATGAACACTGAAGCTTTCTTT.

The chain carries TRBV25-1 and TRBJ1-1; no clear D gene. Trimming took 5 bases from V and 5 from J, leaving 12 bases between them. The CDR3 is 13 amino acids. CDR1 is MGHDK, CDR2 SYGVNS, per germline. The CDR3 nucleotides read TGTGCCAGCAGTTCCGAGTTTTTTACTGAAGCTTTCTTT. Protein sequence: CASSSEFFTEAFF.

The CDR3 here is CASWGWTSFSDTQYF. CDR3 DNA: TGTGCCAGCTGGGGTTGGACTAGCTTCTCAGATACGCAGTATTTT. This chain uses TRBV6-1 with TRBJ2-3; 8 nucleotides line up with TRBD2. This CDR3 has 15 amino acids. The junction had 11 bases not matched to a gene; V was cut back by 8 bases and J by 4 bases. Germline values: CDR1 MNHNS, CDR2 SASEGT.

This chain links TRBV7-2 with TRBJ2-7, with a tentative D call TRBD2 (6 bases). The length of the CDR3 is 15 residues. V shed 1 base and J shed 0 bases, with 10 bases lying between them. The germline gives CDR1 SGHTA, CDR2 FQGNSA. CDR3 sequence: CASSLEGTSSYEQYF. The CDR3 nucleotides are TGTGCCAGCAGCTTAGAGGGGACTTCCTCCTACGAGCAGTACTTC. Full variable domain (outside the CDR3, taken from reference TRBV7-2 and TRBJ2-7): GAGVSQSPSNKVTEKGKDVELRCDPISGHTALYWYRQSLGQGLEFLIYFQGNSAPDKSGLPSDRFSAERTGGSVSTLTIQRTQQEDSAVYLCASSLEGTSSYEQYFGPGTRLTVT.

This clone turned up a few times. The chain carries TRBV4-2 and TRBJ1-5; 9 nucleotides line up with TRBD1. The ends lost 4 bases at V and 8 bases at J; junction bases unmatched: 12. The CDR3 has 16 amino acids. Per germline, CDR1 LGHNA and CDR2 YNFKEQ. CDR3 in DNA: TGTGCCAGCAGCCGGACGGGACAGGGAGGAGGAGAGCCCCAGCATTTT. Residues: CASSRTGQGGGEPQHF.

With regard to this clone: This CDR3 is also generated by other DNA sequences in the sample. The chain has TRBV7-9 and TRBJ1-2, with D hard to call. The V end was cut by 1 base, the J end by 5 bases, with 14 bases between. The CDR3 is 15 residues long. Germline V lookup: CDR1 SEHNR, CDR2 FQNEAQ (reference sequence). This chain's CDR3 is CASSLGSAGNYGYTF. DNA for the CDR3: TGTGCCAGCAGCTTAGGGTCGGCGGGGAATTATGGCTACACCTTC.

The chain combines TRBV7-9 with TRBJ1-2; D is unclear. V gave up 1 base and J gave up 4 bases, with 4 bases separating them. The germline V gene encodes CDR1 SEHNR and CDR2 FQNEAQ (reference sequence). CDR3 length equals 12 residues. CDR3 protein: CASSLDSYGYTF. The CDR3 DNA reads TGTGCCAGCAGCTTAGACAGCTATGGCTACACCTTC.

This chain joins TRBV7-9 and TRBJ2-7, with D possibly being TRBD1 (6 bases). Germline V CDR1 and CDR2: SEHNR, FQNEAQ (reference sequence). The length of the CDR3 is 16 residues. V dropped 4 bases and J dropped 1 base, with 17 bases sitting between them. CDR3 loop: CASSSTHGTRSYEQYF. The CDR3 DNA reads TGTGCCAGCAGCTCGACACACGGGACAAGATCCTACGAGCAGTACTTC.

The chain uses TRBV27 and TRBJ1-2; D is perhaps TRBD1 (6 bases). V lost 5 bases, J lost 0 bases, and 16 bases lay in between. The germline gives CDR1 MNHEY, CDR2 SMNVEV (reference sequence). The CDR3 runs to 16 residues. CDR3 sequence reads: CASSHSPHRANYGYTF. Written as DNA, the CDR3 is TGTGCCAGCAGTCACTCCCCCCACAGGGCTAACTATGGCTACACCTTC.

The chain has TRBV6-5 and TRBJ2-7; D may be TRBD1 (5 bases). With 6 bases removed from V and 3 bases from J, the gap between germline ends came to 12 bases. This CDR3 is built from 13 residues. CDR1 and CDR2 from the germline V gene are MNHEY and SVGAGI. The CDR3 nucleotides read TGTGCCAGCAGAGTGGGGCCTAACTACGAGCAGTACTTC. Translating it yields CASRVGPNYEQYF.

As to this clone: Sequence at one end of the junction differs from germline and may be a read error. The chain carries TRBV19 and TRBJ2-5; 9 nucleotides align to TRBD2. Per germline, CDR1 LNHDA and CDR2 SQIVND (reference sequence). CDR3 size: 14 residues. The CDR3: CASRPGLAGEAQYF. CDR3 nucleotide sequence: TGTGCCAGTAGGCCGGGACTAGCCGGAGAGGCCCAGTACTTC.

The chain is built from TRBV6-1 and TRBJ2-3, with D possibly being TRBD2 (5 bases). CDR3 length: 15 amino acids. Germline CDR1 MNHNS, CDR2 SASEGT. V lost 8 bases and J lost 5, with 20 bases in between. CDR3: CASSEERLALDTQYF. The CDR3 nucleotides are TGTGCCAGCTCAGAAGAACGGCTAGCCCTAGATACGCAGTATTTT.

The rearrangement joins TRBV27 to TRBJ2-7; D unresolved. The CDR3 loop spans 13 amino acids. Trimming stripped 4 bases from V and 3 bases from J, with 10 bases between. The germline V gene encodes CDR1 MNHEY and CDR2 SMNVEV (reference sequence). The CDR3 loop reads CASSSPSHYEQYF. The CDR3 DNA reads TGTGCCAGCAGTTCGCCCAGTCACTACGAGCAGTACTTC.

This chain connects TRBV18 to TRBJ2-5; 11 nucleotides agree with TRBD1. This CDR3 contains 15 residues. Trimming cost V 0 bases and J 3 bases; bases outside gene matches: 0. Germline CDR1 is KGHSH and CDR2 is LQKENI. Written as DNA, the CDR3 is TGTGCCAGCTCACCACCGGGACAGGGGGAAGAGACCCAGTACTTC. Its protein product is CASSPPGQGEETQYF.

This clone was seen once. For the CDR3, the DNA is TGTGCCAGCAGCTTAGACAGGGCCAATGAGCAGTTCTTC. Amino acids: CASSLDRANEQFF. This chain connects TRBV11-3 to TRBJ2-1, with D possibly being TRBD1 (5 bases). Trimming took 0 bases from V and 6 from J, leaving 6 bases between them. The CDR3 runs to 13 residues. Looked up from germline, CDR1 is SGHNT and CDR2 is YENEEA.

This clone appeared once. The V call is TRBV2, the J call TRBJ2-2; D is unresolved. The germline V and J ends were trimmed by 6 bases and 4 bases, with 9 bases remaining between them. Germline V CDR1 and CDR2: SNHLY, FYNNEI. The CDR3 is 13 residues long. The CDR3 region is CASSGIFTGELFF. CDR3 in DNA: TGTGCCAGCAGCGGTATCTTCACCGGGGAGCTGTTTTTT. The whole variable domain, remainder taken from reference TRBV2 and TRBJ2-2, is EPEVTQTPSHQVTQMGQEVILRCVPISNHLYFYWYRQILGQKVEFLVSFYNNEISEKSEIFDDQFSVERPDGSNFTLKIRSTKLEDSAMYFCASSGIFTGELFFGEGSRLTVL.

The V call is TRBV19, the J call TRBJ2-5; TRBD1 is a possible D gene (5 bases). Germline CDR1 and CDR2: LNHDA and SQIVND (reference sequence). The CDR3 has 15 residues. V lost 5 bases and J 2 bases, leaving 15 bases between the germline ends. CDR3 in DNA: TGTGCCAGTAGTCCCCCCGGACAAGCGCAAGAGACCCAGTACTTC. Translation: CASSPPGQAQETQYF.

The V and J genes are TRBV5-5 and TRBJ1-5; 9 nucleotides align to TRBD1. This CDR3 contains 15 residues. The V gene end was trimmed by 0 bases and the J gene end by 5 bases; junction bases not matched to a gene: 3. CDR1 and CDR2 from the germline V gene are SGHKS and YYEKEE (reference sequence). This CDR3 reads CASSLGDRVDQPQHF. CDR3 DNA: TGTGCCAGCAGCTTGGGGGACAGGGTTGATCAGCCCCAGCATTTT.

The rearrangement uses TRBV4-1 and TRBJ1-5; D remains ambiguous. The CDR3 has 16 amino acids. CDR1 and CDR2 (germline): MGHRA, YSYEKL. The V and J ends lost 3 bases and 2 bases respectively, with 14 bases between them. In DNA form, the CDR3 reads TGCGCCAGCAGCCAGGATGGAGGGATCGGCAATCAGCCCCAGCATTTT. Residues: CASSQDGGIGNQPQHF.

The chain joins TRBV2 to TRBJ1-2; TRBD1 matches 7 bases. The CDR3 is 13 amino acids. J gave up 7 bases and V 9 bases, and 11 bases lay outside the gene matches. Looked up from germline, CDR1 is SNHLY and CDR2 is FYNNEI. The CDR3 sequence: CASSRDSESGYTF. CDR3 DNA: TGTGCCAGTAGCCGGGACAGCGAAAGTGGCTACACCTTC.

The chain links TRBV6-5 to TRBJ2-7; TRBD2 matches at 7 bases. There are 13 residues in the CDR3. CDR1 is MNHEY and CDR2 is SVGAGI in the germline V gene. J gave up 7 bases and V 2 bases, and 5 bases lay outside the gene matches. In DNA form, the CDR3 reads TGTGCCAGCAGTTACGCGACTAGCTCGGAGCAGTACTTC. Encoded protein: CASSYATSSEQYF.

The chain employs TRBV18 and TRBJ1-1; tentative D call: TRBD1 (6 bases). The V gene lost 3 bases and the J gene lost 8 bases, with 10 bases spanning the gap. Germline V gene data show CDR1 as KGHSH and CDR2 as LQKENI. CDR3 size: 12 residues. The CDR3 here is CASSPLDREAFF. CDR3 coding DNA: TGTGCCAGCTCACCCTTAGACAGGGAAGCTTTCTTT. The whole variable domain, filled in from reference TRBV18 and TRBJ1-1, reads NAGVMQNPRHLVRRRGQEARLRCSPMKGHSHVYWYRQLPEEGLKFMVYLQKENIIDESGMPKERFSAEFPKEGPSILRIQQVVRGDSAAYFCASSPLDREAFFGQGTRLTVV.

There are a few counts of this clone. This chain uses TRBV27 with TRBJ2-7, with D perhaps TRBD1 (5 bases). Deletions cut 2 bases from V and 3 bases from J, with 11 bases between. Germline V gives CDR1 MNHEY, CDR2 SMNVEV (reference sequence). The CDR3 spans 14 residues. CDR3 amino acids: CASSLTPGYYEQYF. As DNA, the CDR3 is TGTGCCAGCAGTTTAACCCCAGGGTACTACGAGCAGTACTTC.

The V gene is TRBV6-6, the J gene TRBJ1-1; TRBD1 might be the D (5 bases). This CDR3 comprises 13 residues. The germline V gene has CDR1 MNHNY and CDR2 SVGAGI (reference sequence). The V end lost 6 bases, the J end lost 2 bases, and 10 bases lay between the germline ends. CDR3 bases: TGTGCCAGCAGAAGACAGCTTAACACTGAAGCTTTCTTT. This encodes CASRRQLNTEAFF.

The chain employs TRBV4-2 and TRBJ2-7, with TRBD2 matching 7 bases. The CDR3 spans 14 residues. CDR1 and CDR2 (germline): LGHNA, YNFKEQ. V dropped 0 bases and J dropped 5; count of bases not matched to a gene: 4. The CDR3 is CASSQDKGRDEQYF. The DNA for the CDR3 is TGTGCCAGCAGCCAAGATAAGGGGAGGGACGAGCAGTACTTC.

This CDR3 reads CASSSRFGRASGRKGDTGELFF. CDR3 nucleotides: TGTGCCAGTAGTAGCCGGTTCGGGCGGGCTAGCGGGAGGAAAGGGGACACCGGGGAGCTGTTTTTT. This chain connects TRBV19 to TRBJ2-2; 11 nucleotides align to TRBD2. The CDR3 is 22 amino acids. Germline lookup yields CDR1 LNHDA and CDR2 SQIVND (reference sequence). Trimming at V came to 4 bases and at J to 3 bases, leaving 22 bases not matched to a gene. The full variable domain, in which reference TRBV19 and TRBJ2-2 provide the parts outside the CDR3, is DGGITQSPKYLFRKEGQNVTLSCEQNLNHDAMYWYRQDPGQGLRLIYYSQIVNDFQKGDIAEGYSVSREKKESFPLTVTSAQKNPTAFYLCASSSRFGRASGRKGDTGELFFGEGSRLTVL.

V and J are TRBV7-9 and TRBJ1-2; unclear D gene. The CDR3 length is 14 residues. The V gene lost 6 bases and the J gene lost 6 bases, with 17 bases spanning the gap. Germline V gene lookup returns CDR1 SEHNR and CDR2 FQNEAQ (reference sequence). The CDR3 loop is CASRHARRLDGYTF. CDR3 DNA: TGTGCCAGCAGGCACGCGCGTCGGCTAGATGGCTACACCTTC.

The J gene is TRBJ1-6, the V gene TRBV6-1; 7 bases agree with TRBD1. The CDR3 has 12 residues. Germline trimming cut 8 bases from V and 8 bases from J; bases unmatched to any gene: 3. Germline V gene data show CDR1 as MNHNS and CDR2 as SASEGT. CDR3 loop: CASGTEHSPLHF. The CDR3, as DNA: TGTGCCAGCGGGACAGAACATTCACCCCTCCACTTT.